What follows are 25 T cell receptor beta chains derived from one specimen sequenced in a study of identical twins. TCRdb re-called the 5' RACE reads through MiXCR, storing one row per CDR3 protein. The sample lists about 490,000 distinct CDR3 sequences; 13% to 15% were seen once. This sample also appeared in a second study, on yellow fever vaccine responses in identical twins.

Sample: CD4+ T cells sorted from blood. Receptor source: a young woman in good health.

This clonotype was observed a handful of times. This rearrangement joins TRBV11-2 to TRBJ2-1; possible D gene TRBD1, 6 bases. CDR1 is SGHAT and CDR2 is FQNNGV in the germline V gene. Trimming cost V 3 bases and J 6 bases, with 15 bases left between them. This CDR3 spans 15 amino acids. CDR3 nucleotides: TGTGCCAGCAGCTTTCGTCAGACAGGTCGCAATGAGCAGTTCTTC. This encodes CASSFRQTGRNEQFF.

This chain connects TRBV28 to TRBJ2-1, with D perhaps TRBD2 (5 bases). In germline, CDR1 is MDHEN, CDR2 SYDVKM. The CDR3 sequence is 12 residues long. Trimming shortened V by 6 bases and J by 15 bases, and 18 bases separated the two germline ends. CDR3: CASSTRSPTRFF. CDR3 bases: TGTGCCAGCAGCACTAGATCCCCTACGCGGTTCTTC.

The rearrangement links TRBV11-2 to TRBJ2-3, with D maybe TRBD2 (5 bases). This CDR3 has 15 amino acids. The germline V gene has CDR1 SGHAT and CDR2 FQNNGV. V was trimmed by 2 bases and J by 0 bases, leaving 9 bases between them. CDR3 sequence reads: CASSLSGLSTDTQYF. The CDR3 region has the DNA TGTGCCAGCAGCTTAAGCGGCTTAAGCACAGATACGCAGTATTTT.

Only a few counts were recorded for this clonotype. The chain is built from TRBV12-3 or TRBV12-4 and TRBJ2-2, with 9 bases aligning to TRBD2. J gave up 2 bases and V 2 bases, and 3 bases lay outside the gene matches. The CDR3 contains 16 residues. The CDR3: CASSLRRGGNTGELFF. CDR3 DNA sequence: TGTGCCAGCAGTTTACGGCGGGGGGGTAACACCGGGGAGCTGTTTTTT.

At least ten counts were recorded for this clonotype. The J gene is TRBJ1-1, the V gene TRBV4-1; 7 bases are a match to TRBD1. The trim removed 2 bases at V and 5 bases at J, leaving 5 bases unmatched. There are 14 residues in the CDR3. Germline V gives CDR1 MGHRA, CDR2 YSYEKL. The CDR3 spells CASSQKGQRTEAFF. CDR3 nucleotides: TGCGCCAGCAGCCAAAAGGGACAGCGAACTGAAGCTTTCTTT.

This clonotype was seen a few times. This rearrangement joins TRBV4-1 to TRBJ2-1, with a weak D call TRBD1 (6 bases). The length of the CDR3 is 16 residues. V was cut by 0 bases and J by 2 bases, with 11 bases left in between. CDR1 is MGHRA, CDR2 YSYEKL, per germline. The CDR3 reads CASSQEASGAYNEQFF. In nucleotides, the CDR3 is TGCGCCAGCAGCCAAGAGGCTTCAGGGGCCTACAATGAGCAGTTCTTC.

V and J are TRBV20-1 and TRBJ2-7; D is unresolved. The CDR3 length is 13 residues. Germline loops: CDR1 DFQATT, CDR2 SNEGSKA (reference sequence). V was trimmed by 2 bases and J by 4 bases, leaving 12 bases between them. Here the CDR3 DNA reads TGCAGTGCTAGATCCCATACAGAATACGAGCAGTACGTC. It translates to CSARSHTEYEQYV.

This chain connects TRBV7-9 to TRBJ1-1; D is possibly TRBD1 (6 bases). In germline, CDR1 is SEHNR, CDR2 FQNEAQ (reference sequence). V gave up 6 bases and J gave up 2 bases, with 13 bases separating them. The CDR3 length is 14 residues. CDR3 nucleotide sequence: TGTGCCAGCAGAATACAGGGTTATAACACTGAAGCTTTCTTT. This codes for CASRIQGYNTEAFF.

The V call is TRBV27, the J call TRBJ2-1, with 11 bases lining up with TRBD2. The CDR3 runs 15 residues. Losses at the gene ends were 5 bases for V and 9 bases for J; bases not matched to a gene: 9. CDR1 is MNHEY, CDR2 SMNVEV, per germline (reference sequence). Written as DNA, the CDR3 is TGTGCCAGCAGTAACTGGATAGGGACTAGCGGTGAGCAGTTCTTC. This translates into CASSNWIGTSGEQFF.

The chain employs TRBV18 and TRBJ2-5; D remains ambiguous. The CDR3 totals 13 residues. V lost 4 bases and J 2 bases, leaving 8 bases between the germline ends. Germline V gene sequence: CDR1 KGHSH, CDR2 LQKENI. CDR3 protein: CASSQTSQETQYF. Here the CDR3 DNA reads TGTGCCAGCTCACAGACTTCACAAGAGACCCAGTACTTC.

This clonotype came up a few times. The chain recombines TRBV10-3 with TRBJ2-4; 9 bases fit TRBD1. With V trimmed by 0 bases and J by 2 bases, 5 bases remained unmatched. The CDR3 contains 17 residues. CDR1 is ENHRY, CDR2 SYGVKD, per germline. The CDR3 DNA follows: TGTGCCATCAGTGAGTCACCGGGACAGGGACCCAAAAACATTCAGTACTTC. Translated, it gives CAISESPGQGPKNIQYF.

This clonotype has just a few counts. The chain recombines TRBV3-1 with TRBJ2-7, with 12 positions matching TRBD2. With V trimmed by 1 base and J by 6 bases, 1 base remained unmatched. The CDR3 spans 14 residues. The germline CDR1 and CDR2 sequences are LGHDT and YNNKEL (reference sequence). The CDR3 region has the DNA TGTGCCAGCAGCCAAGGACTAGCGGGAGCCGAGCAGTACTTC. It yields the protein CASSQGLAGAEQYF.

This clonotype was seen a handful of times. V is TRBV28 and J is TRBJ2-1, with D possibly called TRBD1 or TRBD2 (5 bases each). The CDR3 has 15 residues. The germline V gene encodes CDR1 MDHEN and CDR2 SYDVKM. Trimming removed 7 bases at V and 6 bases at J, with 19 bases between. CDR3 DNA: TGTGCCAGCACCTTCGGGCGGTCGGGACCCAATGAGCAGTTCTTC. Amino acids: CASTFGRSGPNEQFF.

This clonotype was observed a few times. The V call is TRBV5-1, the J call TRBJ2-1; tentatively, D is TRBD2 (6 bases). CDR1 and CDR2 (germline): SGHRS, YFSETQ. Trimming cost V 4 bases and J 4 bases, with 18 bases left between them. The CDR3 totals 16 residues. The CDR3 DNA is TGCGCCAGCAGCCAAGGGGCGGGGAACCCTTACAATGAGCAGTTCTTC. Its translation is CASSQGAGNPYNEQFF.

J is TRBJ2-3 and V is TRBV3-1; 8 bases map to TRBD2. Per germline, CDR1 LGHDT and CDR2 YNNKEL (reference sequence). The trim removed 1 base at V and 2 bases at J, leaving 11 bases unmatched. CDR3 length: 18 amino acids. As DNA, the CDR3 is TGTGCCAGCAGCCAAGTTTTCTCCGGGACTAGGAACACAGATACGCAGTATTTT. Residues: CASSQVFSGTRNTDTQYF.

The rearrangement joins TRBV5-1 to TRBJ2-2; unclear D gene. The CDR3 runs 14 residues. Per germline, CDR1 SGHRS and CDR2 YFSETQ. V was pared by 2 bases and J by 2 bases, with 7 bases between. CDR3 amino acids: CASSFASNTGELFF. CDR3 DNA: TGCGCCAGCAGCTTTGCGTCTAACACCGGGGAGCTGTTTTTT.

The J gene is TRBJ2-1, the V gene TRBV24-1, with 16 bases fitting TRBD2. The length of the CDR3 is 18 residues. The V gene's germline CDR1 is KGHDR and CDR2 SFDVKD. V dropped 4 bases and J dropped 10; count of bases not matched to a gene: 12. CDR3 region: CATSDQPGLAGGGGEQFF. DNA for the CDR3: TGTGCCACCAGTGACCAACCGGGACTAGCGGGAGGGGGTGGCGAGCAGTTCTTC.

The CDR3 DNA reads as TGTGCCAGCAGTTTATATCTGAAGTCCTACGAGCAGTACTTC. This encodes CASSLYLKSYEQYF. This chain links TRBV28 with TRBJ2-7; unclear D gene. The V gene's germline CDR1 is MDHEN and CDR2 SYDVKM. The CDR3 extends over 14 amino acids. Trimming took 1 base from V and 1 from J, leaving 8 bases between them.

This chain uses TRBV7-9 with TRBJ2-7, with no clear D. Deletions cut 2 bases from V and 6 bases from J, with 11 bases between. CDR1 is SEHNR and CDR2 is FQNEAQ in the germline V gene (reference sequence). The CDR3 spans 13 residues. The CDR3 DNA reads TGTGCCAGCAGCTTAAATCCAGCCCGCGAGCAGTACGTC. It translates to CASSLNPAREQYV.

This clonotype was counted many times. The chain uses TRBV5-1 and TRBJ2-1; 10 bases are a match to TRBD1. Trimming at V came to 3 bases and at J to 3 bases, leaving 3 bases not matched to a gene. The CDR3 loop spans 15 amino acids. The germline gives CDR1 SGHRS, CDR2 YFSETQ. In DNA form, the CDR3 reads TGCGCCAGCAGCTCGGGACAGGGGTTCTACAATGAGCAGTTCTTC. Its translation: CASSSGQGFYNEQFF.

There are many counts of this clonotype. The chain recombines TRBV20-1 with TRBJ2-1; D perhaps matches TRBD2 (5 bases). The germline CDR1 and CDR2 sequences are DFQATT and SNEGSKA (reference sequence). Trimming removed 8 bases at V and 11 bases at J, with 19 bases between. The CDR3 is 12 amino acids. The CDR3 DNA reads TGCAGTCCCATAGAGGGAATGGTAAAGCAGTTCTTC. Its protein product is CSPIEGMVKQFF.

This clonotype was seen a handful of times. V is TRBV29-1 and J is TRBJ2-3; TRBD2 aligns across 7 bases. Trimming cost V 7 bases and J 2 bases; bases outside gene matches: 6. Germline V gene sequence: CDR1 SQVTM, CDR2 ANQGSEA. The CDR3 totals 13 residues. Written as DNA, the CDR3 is TGCAGCGCGCGGGGGACTAACACAGATACGCAGTATTTT. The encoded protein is CSARGTNTDTQYF.

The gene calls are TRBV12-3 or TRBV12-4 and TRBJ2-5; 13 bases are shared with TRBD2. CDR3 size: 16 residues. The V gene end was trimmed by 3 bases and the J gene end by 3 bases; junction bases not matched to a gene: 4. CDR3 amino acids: CASSFELAGGKETQYF. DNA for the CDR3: TGTGCCAGCAGTTTTGAACTAGCGGGGGGGAAAGAGACCCAGTACTTC.

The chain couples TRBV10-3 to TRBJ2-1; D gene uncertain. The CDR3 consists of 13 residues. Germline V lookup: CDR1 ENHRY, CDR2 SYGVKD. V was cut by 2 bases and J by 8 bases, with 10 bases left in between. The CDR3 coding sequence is TGTGCCATCAGTGAGGACTCGGCGGATGAGCAGTTCTTC. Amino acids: CAISEDSADEQFF.

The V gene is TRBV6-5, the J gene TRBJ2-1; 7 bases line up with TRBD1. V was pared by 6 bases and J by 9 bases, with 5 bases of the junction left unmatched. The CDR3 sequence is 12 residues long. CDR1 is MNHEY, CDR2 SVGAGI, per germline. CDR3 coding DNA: TGTGCCAGCAGAGACAGGGTGGGTGAGCAGTTCTTC. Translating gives CASRDRVGEQFF.